Following are 5 T cell receptor beta chains from one sample sequenced in a study of cytomegalovirus exposure and HLA in healthy donors. Vbeta (60) and Jbeta (13) primers were used in the PCR. Some clones are missing from TCRdb's copy, which holds only in-frame ones; the method was immunoSEQ multiplex PCR. This table has 100,000 or so clones, 76% appearing once. What was sequenced was PBMCs. The receptors come from a man aged 35 to 55 in good health and CMV-seropositive.

The chain is built from TRBV7-9 and TRBJ1-5, with 9 bases aligning to TRBD1. Looked up from germline, CDR1 is SEHNR and CDR2 is FQNEAQ (reference sequence). The V gene end was trimmed by 5 bases and the J gene end by 0 bases; junction bases not matched to a gene: 2. The length of the CDR3 is 15 residues. CDR3 DNA: TGTGCCAGCAGCGGACAGGGGTATAGCAATCAGCCCCAGCATTTT. Encoded protein: CASSGQGYSNQPQHF.

In its sample, this clone was seen once. This chain uses TRBV7-2 with TRBJ2-3; D uncertain. Germline CDR1 reads SGHTA; CDR2 reads FQGNSA. The CDR3 is 15 residues long. The V end lost 5 bases, the J end lost 2 bases, and 14 bases lay between the germline ends. Written as DNA, the CDR3 is TGTGCCAGCAGCGTCCCCCCTCCCTCCACAGATACGCAGTATTTT. This codes for CASSVPPPSTDTQYF. The whole variable domain, filled in from reference TRBV7-2 and TRBJ2-3, reads GAGVSQSPSNKVTEKGKDVELRCDPISGHTALYWYRQSLGQGLEFLIYFQGNSAPDKSGLPSDRFSAERTGGSVSTLTIQRTQQEDSAVYLCASSVPPPSTDTQYFGPGTRLTVL.

This chain uses TRBV7-2 with TRBJ2-2; D possibly corresponds to TRBD1 (6 bases). The ends were cut back, 5 bases at V and 2 bases at J, with 15 bases in the middle. The germline V gene has CDR1 SGHTA and CDR2 FQGNSA. This CDR3 comprises 16 residues. Here the CDR3 DNA reads TGTGCCAGCAGCCGATCCGGGACAACTAACACCGGGGAGCTGTTTTTT. Amino acids: CASSRSGTTNTGELFF.

V and J are TRBV2 and TRBJ2-7, with a possible D match to TRBD1 (6 bases). The CDR3 is made up of 15 amino acids. The germline gives CDR1 SNHLY, CDR2 FYNNEI. Trimming removed 6 bases from V and 3 bases from J, with 18 bases in between. DNA for the CDR3: TGTGCCAGCAGCGTCGCGGACAGTGAGGGCTACGAGCAGTACTTC. Its protein is CASSVADSEGYEQYF.

The CDR3 nucleotides are TGTGCCAGCAGTTTATACGGGACAGGTTCGCCGGAGCTGTTTTTT. Translating it yields CASSLYGTGSPELFF. The chain links TRBV27 to TRBJ2-2; 8 positions match TRBD1. V lost 1 base and J lost 10; bases outside the gene matches: 8. Germline CDR1 reads MNHEY; CDR2 reads SMNVEV (reference sequence). The CDR3 is 15 amino acids.